A single sample is the source of the 2 T cell receptor beta chains below, sequenced in a study of blood T cells in healthy people across ages. A second PCR of 7 to 11 cycles used a sample-barcoded 5' primer and a J-beta primer mix. TCRdb redid the calling of the 5' RACE reads with MiXCR, one entry per CDR3 protein. The data contain hundreds of thousands of distinct CDR3 sequences, about 25% of them seen just once; the ten biggest clones take up 9.4%. The sample was also linked to a second study, of T cells of mothers and their children.

Sequences were obtained from blood. These receptor sequences come from a boy aged 5-17 years in good health.

The CDR3 DNA follows: TGTGCCAGCACGAGGAACACTGAAGCTTTCTTT. Protein: CASTRNTEAFF. V and J are TRBV6-6 and TRBJ1-1; no clear D. Trimming took 7 bases from V and 1 from J, leaving 4 bases between them. Germline CDR1 is MNHNY and CDR2 is SVGAGI (reference sequence). This CDR3 is 11 amino acids long.

This clonotype was seen more than once but under ten times. This chain uses TRBV3-1 with TRBJ2-7; D possibly corresponds to TRBD1 (6 bases). Deletions cut 6 bases from V and 1 base from J, with 10 bases between. Germline assignment: CDR1 LGHDT and CDR2 YNNKEL (reference sequence). CDR3 length: 13 amino acids. CDR3 residues: CASRDSPSYEQYF. The CDR3, as DNA: TGTGCCAGCAGGGACAGTCCATCCTACGAGCAGTACTTC.